This T cell receptor (beta chain) was identified in a study of T-cell reconstitution after alpha-beta-depleted transplantation in children. Broader study findings: As was reported, about two months after transplant, alpha-beta T cells came from several hundred expanded graft clones. By one year post-transplant, T-cell counts and diversity largely arose from T cells that were newly produced.

Trimming cost V 8 bases and J 1 base, with 5 bases left between them. CDR3 length equals 12 residues. The TCRbeta library was prepared with unique molecular identifiers. TCRdb re-called the PCR reads through MiXCR, storing one row per CDR3 protein. In the table there are 600,000 or so distinct CDR3 sequences, under 30% of which are singletons. The table lists this clonotype with a few counts. Its matching antigen is unknown. This specimen consisted of PBMCs, mostly from graft donor cells, obtained 360 days after TCRalphabeta/CD19-depleted stem cell transplant. The chain is built from TRBV12-3 or TRBV12-4 and TRBJ2-2; the D is unclear. The source is a boy under two years old who had a stem cell transplant for acute myeloid leukemia, so the T cells may come from the graft donor. The CDR3 loop reads CASRVNTGELFF. The CDR3 nucleotides read TGTGCCAGCCGGGTGAACACCGGGGAGCTGTTTTTT.